A single sample gave rise to the 12 T cell receptor beta chains below, sequenced in a study of OX40 agonist ivuxolimab in advanced cancers. Sequenced by immunoSEQ multiplex PCR; TCRdb stores in-frame clones only, minus some. The repertoire holds approximately 50,000 clones, with approximately 83% as singletons. Sequenced here: CD4+ or CD8+ T cells sorted from blood, sampled in a trial of the OX40 agonist ivuxolimab. The receptors come from an adult with an advanced solid tumor such as melanoma, head and neck, liver or kidney cancer.

The V and J genes are TRBV4-2 and TRBJ2-5; no clear D. Trimming pared 4 bases from V and 4 bases from J, leaving 16 bases between. CDR3 length equals 15 residues. Germline V CDR1 and CDR2: LGHNA, YNFKEQ. The chain's CDR3 is CASSPGSDSRETQYF. CDR3 bases: TGTGCCAGCAGCCCCGGGTCTGATTCTAGAGAGACCCAGTACTTC.

In its sample, this clone was seen a few times. The rearrangement links TRBV7-6 to TRBJ2-1, with 10 bases aligning to TRBD2. Germline CDR1 SGHVS, CDR2 FNYEAQ. The CDR3 runs to 17 residues. Trimming removed 1 base from V and 3 bases from J; junction bases left unmatched: 6. CDR3 sequence: CASSLGLAGANYNEQFF. For the CDR3, the DNA is TGTGCCAGCAGCTTAGGGCTAGCGGGGGCTAACTACAATGAGCAGTTCTTC.

The chain joins TRBV30 to TRBJ2-3; D is undetermined. The germline V gene has CDR1 GTSNPN and CDR2 SVGIG (reference sequence). Trimming shortened V by 0 bases and J by 6 bases, and 13 bases separated the two germline ends. This CDR3 is 14 amino acids long. The CDR3 DNA follows: TGTGCCTGGAGTGTATCTTTGTTTATCGATACGCAGTATTTT. Translating gives CAWSVSLFIDTQYF.

V usage is TRBV5-5 and J usage is TRBJ2-7; 9 bases align to TRBD1. Losses at the gene ends were 0 bases for V and 0 bases for J; bases not matched to a gene: 1. The germline V gene encodes CDR1 SGHKS and CDR2 YYEKEE (reference sequence). The CDR3 consists of 15 residues. In DNA form, the CDR3 reads TGTGCCAGCAGCTTGGGGGACAGGGCCTCCTACGAGCAGTACTTC. Protein sequence: CASSLGDRASYEQYF.

The chain is built from TRBV2 and TRBJ1-3; no clear D gene. CDR3 length equals 16 residues. Trimming took off 6 bases at V and 0 bases at J, with 15 bases between the two ends. Germline CDR1 SNHLY, CDR2 FYNNEI. CDR3 nucleotides: TGTGCCAGCAGAGACCCGATCTACCGCTCTGGAAACACCATATATTTT. It yields the protein CASRDPIYRSGNTIYF.

This clone is labeled as medium-sized. This sequence joins TRBV6-1 and TRBJ2-2; 9 positions agree with TRBD1. The V and J ends lost 6 bases and 3 bases, in that order; junction bases with no gene match: 5. The CDR3 contains 15 residues. Germline lookup yields CDR1 MNHNS and CDR2 SASEGT. The CDR3 protein is CASSLRDRDTGELFF. DNA for the CDR3: TGTGCCAGCAGCCTCCGGGACAGGGACACCGGGGAGCTGTTTTTT.

The chain combines TRBV30 with TRBJ2-7; the match to TRBD2 covers 8 bases. V gave up 0 bases and J gave up 2 bases; unmatched junction bases: 12. CDR1 GTSNPN and CDR2 SVGIG come from the germline V gene (reference sequence). The CDR3 contains 17 residues. This CDR3 reads CAWSVLTGGGSPYEQYF. The CDR3 nucleotides read TGTGCCTGGAGTGTACTCACGGGCGGGGGGAGTCCCTACGAGCAGTACTTC.

The chain couples TRBV19 to TRBJ1-4, with 10 bases matching TRBD1. Germline CDR1 LNHDA, CDR2 SQIVND (reference sequence). Losses at the gene ends were 9 bases for V and 5 bases for J; bases not matched to a gene: 9. The CDR3 spans 15 residues. The CDR3 here is CASRDRGPSNEKLFF. As DNA, the CDR3 is TGTGCCAGCCGGGACAGGGGACCCTCGAATGAAAAACTGTTTTTT.

The chain carries TRBV6-5 and TRBJ1-2; 9 bases agree with TRBD1. The CDR3 spans 15 residues. The germline CDR1 and CDR2 sequences are MNHEY and SVGAGI. J gave up 4 bases and V 5 bases, and 8 bases lay outside the gene matches. The DNA for the CDR3 is TGTGCCAGCAGTCGGATACAGGGGGCGGGCTATGGCTACACCTTC. This sequence encodes CASSRIQGAGYGYTF.

The V gene is TRBV12-5, the J gene TRBJ2-7, with D perhaps given as TRBD1 or TRBD2 (5 bases each). Germline CDR1 reads LGHNT; CDR2 reads FRNRAP. The CDR3 sequence is 15 residues long. The V end was cut by 1 base, the J end by 1 base, with 11 bases between. This CDR3 is CASGLGDGASYEQYV. The CDR3 nucleotides are TGTGCTAGTGGTTTGGGGGACGGGGCGTCCTACGAGCAGTACGTC.

The chain joins TRBV6-1 to TRBJ2-7, with D hard to call. Germline assignment: CDR1 MNHNS and CDR2 SASEGT. V was trimmed by 9 bases and J by 7 bases, leaving 13 bases between them. This CDR3 is 11 amino acids long. The CDR3 reads CASSRLGEQYV. The CDR3 DNA follows: TGTGCCAGTTCGAGGTTGGGAGAGCAGTACGTC.

The chain joins TRBV15 to TRBJ2-7, with 8 bases aligning to TRBD1. Germline loops: CDR1 LNHNV, CDR2 YYDKDF (reference sequence). CDR3 length: 13 amino acids. The V gene end was trimmed by 3 bases and the J gene end by 5 bases; junction bases not matched to a gene: 3. The CDR3 spells CATSRDRVDEQYF. The CDR3 DNA reads TGTGCCACCAGCAGGGACAGGGTCGACGAGCAGTACTTC.